The sequence of this T cell receptor beta chain was determined in a study of OX40 agonist ivuxolimab in advanced cancers. Study-wide background: Age averaged about 66 years (range roughly 23 to 85), and about 86% were male.

Libraries were prepared by immunoSEQ multiplex PCR; TCRdb keeps only in-frame clonotypes and omits some of them. The sample records about 93,000 clones, just over 90% being singletons. With respect to this clone: Its antigen is not known.

Study-level points and caveats: Expansion of clones was among the lowest in partial responders at 0.1-3.0 mg/kg. Some nonresponders additionally presented with little normalized T-cell clonal expansion. More expanded clones were seen, on average, in CD8+ T cells than in CD4+.

The specimen was CD4+ or CD8+ T cells sorted from blood, collected in a trial of the OX40 agonist ivuxolimab. The sequence came from an adult with an advanced solid tumor such as melanoma, head and neck, liver or kidney cancer.

The CDR3 nucleotides are TGTGCCAGCAGCCCTAGGAGGGGGACAGTCCAAGAGACCCAGTACTTC. Encoded protein: CASSPRRGTVQETQYF. The rearrangement joins TRBV11-2 to TRBJ2-5; D possibly corresponds to TRBD1 (7 bases). Trimming shortened V by 5 bases and J by 1 base, and 17 bases separated the two germline ends. The germline V gene encodes CDR1 SGHAT and CDR2 FQNNGV. This CDR3 is 16 amino acids long.